Listed here are 4 T cell receptor beta chains from one sample, sequenced in a study of blood T cell repertoires in COVID-19. Sequenced by immunoSEQ multiplex PCR; TCRdb stores in-frame clones only, minus some. This sample has around 16,000 clones; around four fifths occur once, and the top ten carry about 32%. The sample comprised peripheral blood. These receptors originate from a man between 65 and 85 years old with active or convalescent COVID-19.

This clone was recorded only once. The chain joins TRBV28 to TRBJ2-3; D might be TRBD1 (8 bases). The germline CDR1 and CDR2 sequences are MDHEN and SYDVKM. The CDR3 covers 14 residues. V dropped 3 bases and J dropped 6 bases, with 13 bases sitting between them. The CDR3 here is CASSFDRGGDTQYF. CDR3 DNA: TGTGCCAGCAGTTTCGACAGGGGAGGGGATACGCAGTATTTT.

V usage is TRBV11-2 and J usage is TRBJ2-1; D not resolved. This CDR3 comprises 13 residues. Germline assignment: CDR1 SGHAT and CDR2 FQNNGV. The V end lost 3 bases, the J end lost 9 bases, and 12 bases lay between the germline ends. Here the CDR3 reads CASSFGWFAEQFF. The CDR3 bases are TGTGCCAGCAGCTTCGGGTGGTTTGCTGAGCAGTTCTTC.

The chain recombines TRBV5-1 with TRBJ1-5; TRBD1 agrees at 7 bases. The V segment lost 4 bases and the J segment 2 bases; nucleotides outside the gene matches: 6. Germline assignment: CDR1 SGHRS and CDR2 YFSETQ. CDR3 length equals 15 residues. CDR3 nucleotide sequence: TGCGCCAGCAGCCCAGCAGGGGGAGGCAATCAGCCCCAGCATTTT. Translating it yields CASSPAGGGNQPQHF. The full variable domain, completed using reference TRBV5-1 and TRBJ1-5, is KAGVTQTPRYLIKTRGQQVTLSCSPISGHRSVSWYQQTPGQGLQFLFEYFSETQRNKGNFPGRFSGRQFSNSRSEMNVSTLELGDSALYLCASSPAGGGNQPQHFGDGTRLSIL.

The V call is TRBV7-9, the J call TRBJ2-3, with 13 bases identical to TRBD2. Germline V gene data show CDR1 as SEHNR and CDR2 as FQNEAQ (reference sequence). The CDR3 contains 19 residues. J gave up 4 bases and V 5 bases, and 15 bases lay outside the gene matches. The CDR3 loop reads CASSPPTSGRVYGADTQYF. The CDR3 DNA follows: TGTGCCAGCAGCCCGCCCACTAGCGGGAGGGTGTATGGGGCAGATACGCAGTATTTT.